Listed below are T cell receptor beta chains from one sample, sequenced in a study of a mutant IDH1 vaccine in newly diagnosed glioma. Libraries were prepared by immunoSEQ multiplex PCR; TCRdb keeps only in-frame clonotypes and omits some of them. The sample records about 59,000 clones, 75% to 95% being singletons. The sample was PBMCs, taken from a glioma patient treated with radiotherapy, temozolomide or both. The receptors were sampled from a man in his fifties with glioma. The CDR3 runs from the conserved cysteine through the conserved F or W. Each record gives: V gene, D gene, clone size, J gene, CDR3 protein, CDR3 DNA. D genes are given only for firm matches. Size tells how often a clone was seen (once, few, many) or the class of an expanded clone, and some rows leave it out.

TRBV28,TRBD1,-,TRBJ1-2,CASSLGQGRGYTF,TGTGCCAGCAGTTTGGGACAGGGGCGCGGCTACACCTTC
TRBV25-1,-,-,TRBJ1-5,CASRGGADQPQHF,TGTGCCAGCCGGGGGGGGGCCGATCAGCCCCAGCATTTT
TRBV27,-,once,TRBJ2-3,CASKIGRGTASTDTQYF,TGTGCCAGCAAAATAGGGAGAGGGACCGCTAGCACAGATACGCAGTATTTT
TRBV28,TRBD2,-,TRBJ2-1,CASRLAGVYNEQFF,TGTGCCAGCAGACTAGCGGGGGTCTACAATGAGCAGTTCTTC
TRBV6-5,-,few,TRBJ1-3,CASSYREMSGNTIYF,TGTGCCAGCAGTTACCGGGAGATGAGTGGAAACACCATATATTTT
TRBV6-6,-,-,TRBJ2-5,CASSFYSSPGETQYF,TGTGCCAGCAGTTTCTATAGCTCCCCGGGGGAGACCCAGTACTTC
TRBV5-5,TRBD1,-,TRBJ1-1,CASSLNRGEAFF,TGTGCCAGCAGCTTAAACAGGGGTGAAGCTTTCTTT
TRBV28,-,-,TRBJ2-1,CASRTSGSTLPYRGNEQFF,TGTGCCAGCAGAACCTCCGGGTCGACGTTGCCGTACAGAGGCAATGAGCAGTTCTTC
TRBV5-4,-,-,TRBJ1-4,CASSLAGVDEKLFF,TGTGCCAGCAGCTTGGCAGGGGTAGATGAAAAACTGTTTTTT
TRBV20-1,-,-,TRBJ2-5,CSARIRETQYF,TGCAGTGCTAGAATTCGCGAGACCCAGTACTTC
TRBV4-3,TRBD2,-,TRBJ2-1,CASSQASGGINEQFF,TGCGCCAGCAGCCAAGCGAGCGGGGGGATTAATGAGCAGTTCTTC
TRBV7-9,TRBD1,-,TRBJ2-4,CASSLSQGENIQYF,TGTGCCAGCAGCTTAAGCCAGGGGGAAAACATTCAGTACTTC
TRBV28,-,-,TRBJ2-7,CASRVGGTNYEQYF,TGTGCCAGCAGGGTCGGGGGGACAAACTACGAGCAGTACTTC
TRBV5-1,-,-,TRBJ2-5,CASSPLGSEETQYF,TGCGCCAGCAGCCCGCTTGGTAGCGAAGAGACCCAGTACTTC
TRBV4-3,TRBD2,once,TRBJ2-5,CASSRRLAGGSETQYF,TGCGCCAGCAGCCGCAGACTAGCGGGGGGTTCGGAGACCCAGTACTTC
TRBV13,TRBD1,-,TRBJ1-2,CASSHRDRDGYTF,TGTGCCAGCAGCCATAGGGACAGGGATGGCTACACCTTC
TRBV4-3,-,-,TRBJ2-5,CASSHNREEGTQYF,TGCGCCAGCAGCCATAACAGGGAGGAGGGGACCCAGTACTTC
TRBV5-8,-,-,TRBJ2-7,CASSAGTEQYF,TGTGCCAGCAGCGCGGGGACGGAGCAGTACTTC
TRBV6-5,TRBD2,-,TRBJ2-1,CASSRDYYNEQFF,TGTGCCAGCAGCCGGGACTATTACAATGAGCAGTTCTTC
TRBV18,-,few,TRBJ2-2,CASSPTIGDGELFF,TGTGCCAGCTCACCGACAATTGGGGACGGGGAGCTGTTTTTT
TRBV5-1,TRBD1,-,TRBJ1-3,CASSPWTGGQNTIYF,TGCGCCAGCAGCCCGTGGACAGGGGGCCAAAACACCATATATTTT
TRBV28,-,-,TRBJ2-7,CASSVNDEQYF,TGTGCCAGCAGTGTTAATGACGAGCAGTACTTC
TRBV29-1,TRBD1,once,TRBJ2-7,CSVEGQGAVEQYF,TGCAGCGTTGAGGGACAGGGAGCCGTCGAGCAGTACTTC
TRBV6-5,TRBD1,-,TRBJ2-7,CASSQGVPYEQYF,TGTGCCAGCAGTCAGGGGGTTCCGTACGAGCAGTACTTC
TRBV28,-,-,TRBJ1-5,CASSFGPRSPQHF,TGTGCCAGCAGTTTTGGGCCCCGCTCGCCCCAGCATTTT
TRBV10-3,TRBD1,-,TRBJ1-5,CAISGDREAGNQPQHF,TGTGCCATCAGTGGGGACAGGGAGGCTGGCAATCAGCCCCAGCATTTT
TRBV7-2,TRBD2,-,TRBJ2-7,CASLSGTSGYEQYF,TGTGCCAGCCTATCCGGGACTAGCGGCTACGAGCAGTACTTC
TRBV7-3,-,-,TRBJ2-2,CASSLMRHPSRGTGELFF,TGTGCCAGCAGCTTAATGCGACACCCAAGTCGTGGCACCGGGGAGCTGTTTTTT
TRBV6-5,TRBD1,-,TRBJ1-2,CASSQTGGFYGYTF,TGTGCCAGCAGTCAGACAGGGGGGTTCTATGGCTACACCTTC
TRBV14,-,-,TRBJ1-2,CASSQVNEGLYGYTF,TGTGCCAGCAGCCAAGTCAACGAGGGGTTATATGGCTACACCTTC
TRBV4-2,-,-,TRBJ2-1,CASSQGTASSYNEQFF,TGTGCCAGCAGCCAAGGGACGGCCAGCTCCTACAATGAGCAGTTCTTC
TRBV19,TRBD2,-,TRBJ2-1,CASSNLLAGYYNEQFF,TGTGCCAGTAGTAATTTACTAGCGGGTTATTACAATGAGCAGTTCTTC
TRBV30,-,once,TRBJ2-3,CAQAPEGLSTDTQYF,TGTGCCCAAGCCCCGGAGGGCCTTAGCACAGATACGCAGTATTTT
TRBV2,-,once,TRBJ1-1,CASRIEGGIMNTEAFF,TGTGCCAGCAGAATCGAGGGGGGGATAATGAACACTGAAGCTTTCTTT
TRBV5-4,-,-,TRBJ1-6,CASSHSSNSPLHF,TGTGCCAGCAGCCACAGCAGTAATTCACCCCTCCACTTT
TRBV5-1,-,-,TRBJ2-1,CASSLVPARPSNEQFF,TGCGCCAGCAGCTTGGTGCCAGCCCGACCGAGCAATGAGCAGTTCTTC
TRBV14,TRBD2,-,TRBJ2-6,CASSHLTGTTTAGANVLTF,TGTGCCAGCAGCCACTTAACCGGGACTACGACAGCTGGGGCCAACGTCCTGACTTTC
TRBV29-1,-,once,TRBJ1-2,CSVEYYRDHSYGYTF,TGCAGCGTTGAATATTACAGGGATCACAGCTATGGCTACACCTTC
TRBV9,TRBD1,-,TRBJ1-2,CASSPLNPRGQNGYTF,TGTGCCAGCAGCCCTCTCAACCCCCGGGGACAGAATGGCTACACCTTC
TRBV5-5,-,once,TRBJ1-5,CASSLGQPNQPQHF,TGTGCCAGCAGCTTAGGACAGCCGAATCAGCCCCAGCATTTT
TRBV19,-,-,TRBJ2-7,CASSISLSPYEQYF,TGTGCCAGTAGTATATCTTTGTCCCCCTACGAGCAGTACTTC
TRBV6-5,TRBD1,-,TRBJ1-4,CASSPDRGLEKLFF,TGTGCCAGCAGCCCGGACAGGGGTTTAGAAAAACTGTTTTTT
TRBV19,-,once,TRBJ1-1,CASSIVAGVTEAFF,TGTGCCAGTAGTATAGTAGCGGGGGTCACTGAAGCTTTCTTT
TRBV6-4,-,-,TRBJ2-2,CARNTGELFF,TGTGCCAGAAACACCGGGGAGCTGTTTTTT
TRBV6-5,-,-,TRBJ1-3,CASSYSTREGNTIYF,TGTGCCAGCAGTTACTCTACAAGGGAAGGAAACACCATATATTTT
TRBV19,TRBD2,few,TRBJ2-5,CASSDRTSGSAGETQYF,TGTGCCAGTAGTGACCGGACTAGCGGGAGCGCAGGAGAGACCCAGTACTTC
TRBV27,-,once,TRBJ1-2,CASSSQGRVGYTF,TGTGCCAGCAGTTCGCAGGGGAGGGTTGGCTACACCTTC
TRBV14,-,-,TRBJ2-2,CASSHKSNTGELFF,TGTGCCAGCAGCCATAAGTCGAACACCGGGGAGCTGTTTTTT
TRBV9,-,-,TRBJ2-3,CASSVGMTDTQYF,TGTGCCAGCAGCGTAGGGATGACAGATACGCAGTATTTT
TRBV7-2,-,-,TRBJ2-5,CASSSYGETQYF,TGTGCCAGCAGCTCCTACGGGGAGACCCAGTACTTC
TRBV9,TRBD2,-,TRBJ2-7,CASSAGLGTYEQYF,TGTGCCAGCAGCGCGGGACTAGGTACCTACGAGCAGTACTTC
TRBV5-1,TRBD1,-,TRBJ2-1,CASSPRLDRVSYNEQFF,TGCGCCAGCAGCCCCCGTCTCGACAGGGTCTCCTACAATGAGCAGTTCTTC
TRBV30,TRBD1,-,TRBJ1-3,CAWSNLLGTGAGNTIYF,TGTGCCTGGAGTAACCTCCTCGGGACAGGGGCTGGAAACACCATATATTTT
TRBV7-9,-,-,TRBJ1-4,CASSLRADNEKLFF,TGTGCCAGCAGCTTAAGGGCAGACAATGAAAAACTGTTTTTT